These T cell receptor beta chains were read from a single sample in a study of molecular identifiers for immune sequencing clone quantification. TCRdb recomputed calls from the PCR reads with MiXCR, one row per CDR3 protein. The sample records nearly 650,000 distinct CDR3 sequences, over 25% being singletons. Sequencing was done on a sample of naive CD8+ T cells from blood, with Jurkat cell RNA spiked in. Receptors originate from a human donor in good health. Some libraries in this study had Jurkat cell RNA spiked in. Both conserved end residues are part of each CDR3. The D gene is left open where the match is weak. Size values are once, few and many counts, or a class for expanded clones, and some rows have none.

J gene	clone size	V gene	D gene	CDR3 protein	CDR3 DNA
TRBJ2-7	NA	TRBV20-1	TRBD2	CSARPGTSEEEQYF	TGCAGTGCTAGACCTGGGACTAGCGAAGAGGAGCAGTACTTC
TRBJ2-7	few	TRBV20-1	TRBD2	CSARTPREASYEQYF	TGCAGTGCCCGCACCCCGCGGGAGGCCTCCTACGAGCAGTACTTC
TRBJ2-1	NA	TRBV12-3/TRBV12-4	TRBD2	CASTPFGGVEQFF	TGTGCCAGCACCCCATTCGGGGGGGTAGAGCAGTTCTTC
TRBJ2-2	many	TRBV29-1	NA	CSVEGVGELFF	TGCAGCGTTGAAGGCGTCGGGGAGCTGTTTTTT
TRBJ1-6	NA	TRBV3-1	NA	CASSPNPGTSPLHF	TGTGCCAGCAGCCCGAACCCGGGAACATCACCCCTCCACTTT
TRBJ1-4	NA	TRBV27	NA	CASSLSAGGKNEKLFF	TGTGCCAGCAGTTTATCGGCGGGCGGAAAAAATGAAAAACTGTTTTTT
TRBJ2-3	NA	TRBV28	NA	CASSLYRWGSTDTQYF	TGTGCCAGCAGTCTCTACCGATGGGGGAGTACAGATACGCAGTATTTT
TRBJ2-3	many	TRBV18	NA	CASSPLQDSADTQYF	TGTGCCAGCTCACCACTTCAGGACAGTGCCGATACGCAGTATTTT
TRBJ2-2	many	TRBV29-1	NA	CSVFRTGELFF	TGCAGCGTTTTTCGCACCGGGGAGCTGTTTTTT
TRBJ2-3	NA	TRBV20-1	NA	CSAPPRGGSSTDTQYF	TGCAGTGCGCCCCCCCGAGGAGGATCTAGCACAGATACGCAGTATTTT
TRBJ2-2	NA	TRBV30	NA	CAGGGLYGELFF	TGTGCCGGGGGGGGGCTTTACGGGGAGCTGTTTTTT
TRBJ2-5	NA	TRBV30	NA	CAWRAGIRYQETQYF	TGTGCCTGGAGGGCAGGGATTAGGTACCAAGAGACCCAGTACTTC
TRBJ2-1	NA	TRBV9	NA	CASSGGGIEQFF	TGTGCCAGCAGCGGAGGTGGTATTGAGCAGTTCTTC